A selection of T cell receptor beta chains follows, all from one sample in a study of beta chain features in type 1 diabetes. Only in-frame clones appear in the TCRdb table, and some are missing; sequencing was by immunoSEQ multiplex PCR. The profile covers around 430,000 clones, with around 30% appearing a single time and roughly 0.06% taken by the ten largest. Sequenced material: naive CD4+ T cells from blood. These receptors all stem from a man aged 18 to 30 in good health. Each CDR3 is given with its conserved first and last residue. The order of the fields is V gene, CDR3 protein.

>TRBV4-3
CASSHVDNEQFF
>TRBV5-1
CASNTGSTDTQYF
>TRBV30
CAWSDVDNQPQHF
>TRBV28
CASKLAGVGGELFF
>TRBV27
CASSFPGTSGGQFF
>TRBV19
CASSIVAGLNIQYF
>TRBV29-1
CSVTRNQYYEQYF
>TRBV20-1
CSVPVGTQYF
>TRBV9
CASSVDEGTFLRNEQFF
>TRBV19
CASSMWLDSNQPQHF
>TRBV5-4
CASSLGDRVDYNEQFF
>TRBV11-1
CASSLGLSGANVLTF
>TRBV6-5
CASSPGDRGIQYF
>TRBV28
CASSSAGDGYQETQYF
>TRBV6-5
CASSRRGTEAFF
>TRBV29-1
CSVGLLGISYNEQFF
>TRBV18
CASSPQNRDLYNEQFF
>TRBV4-1
CASSRRELASETQYF
>TRBV4-3
CASSQEDRLADEQFF
>TRBV7-3
CASSLRMNTEAFF
>TRBV7-2
CASSLAGVPYNEQFF
>TRBV29-1
CSVVGGNGDTQYF
>TRBV7-6
CASSLGQPMETQYF
>TRBV29-1
CSAAHYNEQFF
>TRBV9
CASSSLLSGGSSTDTQYF
>TRBV6-6
CASGIYGYTF
>TRBV30
CAGRPQGSEQYF
>TRBV9
CASSVGGGTAEAFF
>TRBV9
CASSVAPFGNEQFF
>TRBV29-1
CSIEADTQYF
>TRBV7-2
CASSFPGDGYTF
>TRBV4-3
CASSQALRTGGQETQYF
>TRBV5-1
CASSLFGTTYEQYF
>TRBV15
CATSRGERGEKLFF
>TRBV7-2
CASSLHRVADTQYF
>TRBV5-6
CASSGPVAKNIQYF
>TRBV7-8
CASSLQETQYF
>TRBV6-6
CASSFGEQFF
>TRBV2
CASTAGDNEQFF
>TRBV7-2
CASSLAAGNTIYF
>TRBV29-1
CSVESGGHNEQFF
>TRBV5-1
CASSLGTGTAASTLQYF